The clone carrying this T cell receptor (beta chain) was found a few times. Its antigen is currently unknown. The sample is drawn from a study of cytomegalovirus exposure and HLA in healthy donors. Study-level results: Most likely, a cluster of highly shared sequence variants arose as a sequencing artifact.

Vbeta (60) and Jbeta (13) primers were used in the PCR. Profiled with immunoSEQ multiplex PCR; TCRdb holds only in-frame clones, not every one. The table includes 100,000 to 150,000 clones, 72% detected once. The V end lost 4 bases, the J end lost 0 bases, and 16 bases lay between the germline ends. The germline V gene has CDR1 SGHDN and CDR2 FVKESK. This CDR3 comprises 17 residues. The source of this sequence is a man in his fifties in good health and CMV-seropositive. V usage is TRBV14 and J usage is TRBJ2-1, with D possibly being TRBD1 (6 bases). Sequencing was performed on PBMCs. The CDR3 here is CASSPLYRANSYNEQFF. CDR3 DNA sequence: TGTGCCAGCAGCCCCCTTTACAGGGCCAACTCCTACAATGAGCAGTTCTTC.